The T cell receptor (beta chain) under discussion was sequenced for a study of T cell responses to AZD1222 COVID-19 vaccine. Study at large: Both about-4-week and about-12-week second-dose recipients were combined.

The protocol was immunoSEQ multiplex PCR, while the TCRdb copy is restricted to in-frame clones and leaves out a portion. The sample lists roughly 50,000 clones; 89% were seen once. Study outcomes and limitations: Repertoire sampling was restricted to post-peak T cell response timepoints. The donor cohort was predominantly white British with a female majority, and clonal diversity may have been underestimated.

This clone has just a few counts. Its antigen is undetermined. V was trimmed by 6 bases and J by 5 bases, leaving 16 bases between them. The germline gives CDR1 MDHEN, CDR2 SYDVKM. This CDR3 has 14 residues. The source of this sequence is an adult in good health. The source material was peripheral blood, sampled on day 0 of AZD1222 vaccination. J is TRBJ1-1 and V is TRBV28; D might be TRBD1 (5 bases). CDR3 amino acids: CASRTRPRGTEAFF. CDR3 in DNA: TGTGCCAGCAGAACCCGCCCTAGGGGAACTGAAGCTTTCTTT.